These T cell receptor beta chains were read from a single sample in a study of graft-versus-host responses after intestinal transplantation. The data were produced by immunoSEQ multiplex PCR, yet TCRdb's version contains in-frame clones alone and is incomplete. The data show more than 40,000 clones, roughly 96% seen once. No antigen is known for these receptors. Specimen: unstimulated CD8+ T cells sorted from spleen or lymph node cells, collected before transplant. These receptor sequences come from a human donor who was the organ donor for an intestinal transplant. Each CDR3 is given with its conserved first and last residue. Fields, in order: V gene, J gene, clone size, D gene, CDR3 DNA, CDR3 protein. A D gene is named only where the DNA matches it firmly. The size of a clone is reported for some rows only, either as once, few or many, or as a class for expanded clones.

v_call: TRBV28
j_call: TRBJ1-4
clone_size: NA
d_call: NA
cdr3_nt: TGTGCCAGCAGTTTGAGGCAGAATAATGAAAAACTGTTTTTT
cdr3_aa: CASSLRQNNEKLFF

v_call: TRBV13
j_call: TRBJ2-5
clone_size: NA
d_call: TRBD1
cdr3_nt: TGTGCCAGCAGCTACGGGACAGGTGAAGAGACCCAGTACTTC
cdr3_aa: CASSYGTGEETQYF

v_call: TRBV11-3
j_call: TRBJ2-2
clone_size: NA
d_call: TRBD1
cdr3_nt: TGTGCCAGCAGCTTGGGGACAGTGACGAACACCGGGGAGCTGTTTTTT
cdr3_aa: CASSLGTVTNTGELFF

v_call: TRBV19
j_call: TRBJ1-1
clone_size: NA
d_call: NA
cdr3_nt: TGTGCCAGTAGCCGCCCCCGCTTCGCTGAAGCTTTCTTT
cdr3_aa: CASSRPRFAEAFF

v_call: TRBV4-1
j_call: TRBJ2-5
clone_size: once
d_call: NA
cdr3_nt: TGCGCCAGCAGCATCAGAGAGGGTAACAGAGAGACCCAGTACTTC
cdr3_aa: CASSIREGNRETQYF

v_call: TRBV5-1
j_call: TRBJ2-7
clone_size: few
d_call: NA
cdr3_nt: TGCGCCAGCACGCCGACAGGTCCCTACGAGCAGTACTTC
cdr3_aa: CASTPTGPYEQYF

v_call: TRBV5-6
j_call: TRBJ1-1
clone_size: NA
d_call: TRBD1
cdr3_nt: TGTGCCAGCAGCCCCGTTAGGGGGACAGTTACGAACACTGAAGCTTTCTTT
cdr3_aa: CASSPVRGTVTNTEAFF

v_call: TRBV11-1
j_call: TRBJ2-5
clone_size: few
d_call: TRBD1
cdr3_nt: TGTGCCAGCAGCTTCCAGGGGGTCGAGCGAGAGACCCAGTACTTC
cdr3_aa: CASSFQGVERETQYF

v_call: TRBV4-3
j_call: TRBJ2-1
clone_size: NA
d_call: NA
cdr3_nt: TGCGCCAGCAGCAACGAGGCAGGGTCTGATGAGCAGTTCTTC
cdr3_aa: CASSNEAGSDEQFF

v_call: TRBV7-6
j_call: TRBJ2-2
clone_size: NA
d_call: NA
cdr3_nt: TGTGCCAGCAGCTTAGGCGGGGCGCAAGGCACCGGGGAGCTGTTTTTT
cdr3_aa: CASSLGGAQGTGELFF

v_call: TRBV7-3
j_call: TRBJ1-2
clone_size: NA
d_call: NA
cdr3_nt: TGTGCCAGCAGCTTAACTGGAGACAGCTCCAATGGCTACACCTTC
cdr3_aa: CASSLTGDSSNGYTF

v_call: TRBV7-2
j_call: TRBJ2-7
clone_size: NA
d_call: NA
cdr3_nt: TGTGCCAGCAGCTTCGATCCCCAAACCTACGAGCAGTACTTC
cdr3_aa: CASSFDPQTYEQYF

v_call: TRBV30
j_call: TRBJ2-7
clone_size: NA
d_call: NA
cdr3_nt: TGTGCCTGGAGTATAGGACAGTTTGCGGAGCAGTACTTC
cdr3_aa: CAWSIGQFAEQYF